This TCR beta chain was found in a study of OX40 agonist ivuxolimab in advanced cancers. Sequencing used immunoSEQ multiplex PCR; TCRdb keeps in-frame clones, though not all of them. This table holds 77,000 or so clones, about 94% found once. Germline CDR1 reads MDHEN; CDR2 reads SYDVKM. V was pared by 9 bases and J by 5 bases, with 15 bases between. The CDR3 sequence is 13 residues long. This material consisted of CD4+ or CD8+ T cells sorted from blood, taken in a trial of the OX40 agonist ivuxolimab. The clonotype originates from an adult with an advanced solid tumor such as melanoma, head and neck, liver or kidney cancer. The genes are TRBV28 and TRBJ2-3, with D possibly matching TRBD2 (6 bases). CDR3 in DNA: TGTGCCAGTTCCCGGGACTTGGGAGATACGCAGTATTTT. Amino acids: CASSRDLGDTQYF.